This T cell receptor (beta chain) was documented in a study of response to subunit inactivated influenza vaccine. General study results and limits: The authors offered the suggestion that each seasonal influenza vaccination recruits few new T cells.

The CDR3 covers 15 residues. V lost 0 bases to trimming and J lost 1 base, with 12 bases between them. Per germline, CDR1 DFQATT and CDR2 SNEGSKA (reference sequence). On this clonotype: Its specificity is not known.

TCRdb itself ran the RT-PCR reads through MiXCR, one entry per CDR3 protein. The sample lists fewer than 700,000 distinct CDR3 sequences, 10% to 15% occurring once. Specimen: PBMCs from blood, collected 40 to 50 days after vaccination. This sequence was found in a man between 50 and 59 years old who received an inactivated influenza vaccine. The chain uses TRBV20-1 and TRBJ2-5, with no clear D. The CDR3 is CSARDQLQSQETQYF. CDR3 DNA: TGCAGTGCTAGAGATCAACTACAGTCCCAAGAGACCCAGTACTTC.